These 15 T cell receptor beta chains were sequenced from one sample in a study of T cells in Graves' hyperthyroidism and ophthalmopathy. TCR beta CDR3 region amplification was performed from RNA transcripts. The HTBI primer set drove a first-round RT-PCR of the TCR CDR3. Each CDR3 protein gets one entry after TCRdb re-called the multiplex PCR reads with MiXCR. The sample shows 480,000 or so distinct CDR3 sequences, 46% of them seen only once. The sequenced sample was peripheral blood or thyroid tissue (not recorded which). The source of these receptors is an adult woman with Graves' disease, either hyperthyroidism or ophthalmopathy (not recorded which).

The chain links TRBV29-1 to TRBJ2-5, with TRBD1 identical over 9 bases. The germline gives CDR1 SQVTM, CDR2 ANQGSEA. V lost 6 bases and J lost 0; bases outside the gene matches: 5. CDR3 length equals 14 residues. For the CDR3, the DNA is TGCAGCGTCCGACAGGGGGTTCACCAAGAGACCCAGTACTTC. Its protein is CSVRQGVHQETQYF.

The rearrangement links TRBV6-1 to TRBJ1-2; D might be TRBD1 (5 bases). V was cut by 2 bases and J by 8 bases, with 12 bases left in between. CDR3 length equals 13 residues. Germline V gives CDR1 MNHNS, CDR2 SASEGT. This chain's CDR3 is CASSEHTGYGYTF. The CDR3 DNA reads TGTGCCAGCAGTGAACATACAGGCTACGGCTACACCTTC.

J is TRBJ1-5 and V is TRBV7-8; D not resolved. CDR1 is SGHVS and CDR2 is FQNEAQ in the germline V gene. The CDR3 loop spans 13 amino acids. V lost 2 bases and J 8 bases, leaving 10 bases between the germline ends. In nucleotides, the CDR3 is TGTGCCAGCAGCTTAAGGCCCCGCGAGCCCCAGCATTTT. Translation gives CASSLRPREPQHF.

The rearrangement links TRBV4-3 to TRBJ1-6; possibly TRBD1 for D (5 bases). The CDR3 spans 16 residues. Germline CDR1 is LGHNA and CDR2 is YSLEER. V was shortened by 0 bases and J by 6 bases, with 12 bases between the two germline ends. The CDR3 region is CASSQESGTGNSPLHF. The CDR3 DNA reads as TGCGCCAGCAGCCAAGAGTCCGGGACTGGTAATTCACCCCTCCACTTT.

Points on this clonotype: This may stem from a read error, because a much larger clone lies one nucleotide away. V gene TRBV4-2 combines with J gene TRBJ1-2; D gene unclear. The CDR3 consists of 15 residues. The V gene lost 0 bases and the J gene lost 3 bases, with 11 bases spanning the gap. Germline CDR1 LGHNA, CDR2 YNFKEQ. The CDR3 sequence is CASSQDPNDYYGYTF. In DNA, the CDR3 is TGTGCCAGCAGCCAAGATCCGAACGACTACTATGGCTACACCTTC.

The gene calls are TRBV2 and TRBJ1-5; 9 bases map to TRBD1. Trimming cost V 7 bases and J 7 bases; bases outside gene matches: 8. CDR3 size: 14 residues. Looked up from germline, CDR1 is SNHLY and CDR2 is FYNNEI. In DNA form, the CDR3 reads TGTGCCAGCACCAGGACAGGGGCGTACCAGCCCCAGCATTTT. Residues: CASTRTGAYQPQHF.

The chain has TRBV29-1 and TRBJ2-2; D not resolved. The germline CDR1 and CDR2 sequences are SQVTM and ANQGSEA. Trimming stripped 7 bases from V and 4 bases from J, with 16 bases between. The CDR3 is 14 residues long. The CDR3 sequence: CSADMASGTGELFF. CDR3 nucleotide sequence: TGCAGCGCCGACATGGCCTCGGGCACCGGGGAGCTGTTTTTT.

CDR3 region: CASSLEAGVNVLTF. As DNA, the CDR3 is TGTGCCAGCAGCTTGGAGGCAGGGGTAAACGTCCTGACTTTC. The V call is TRBV7-3, the J call TRBJ2-6; TRBD1 is a possible D gene (6 bases). V was cut by 3 bases and J by 10 bases, with 13 bases left in between. The CDR3 contains 14 residues. Germline V gene sequence: CDR1 SGHTA, CDR2 FQGTGA.

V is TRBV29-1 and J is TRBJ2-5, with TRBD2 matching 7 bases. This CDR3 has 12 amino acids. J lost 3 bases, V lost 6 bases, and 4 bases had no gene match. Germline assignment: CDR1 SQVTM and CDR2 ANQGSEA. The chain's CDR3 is CSVGAGEETQYF. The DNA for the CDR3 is TGCAGCGTAGGGGCGGGGGAAGAGACCCAGTACTTC.

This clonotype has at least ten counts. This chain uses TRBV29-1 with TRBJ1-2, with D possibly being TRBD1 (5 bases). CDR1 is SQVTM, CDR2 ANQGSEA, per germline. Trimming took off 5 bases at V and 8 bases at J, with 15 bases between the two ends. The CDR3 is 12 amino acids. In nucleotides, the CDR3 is TGCAGCGTTTTAGGAGGGACGAAGGGCTACACCTTC. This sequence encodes CSVLGGTKGYTF.

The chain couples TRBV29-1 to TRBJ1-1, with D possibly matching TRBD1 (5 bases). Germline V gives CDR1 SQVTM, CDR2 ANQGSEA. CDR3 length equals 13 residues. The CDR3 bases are TGCAACGAGCCGGGCAGGGAGAACACTGAAGCTTTCTTT. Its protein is CNEPGRENTEAFF.

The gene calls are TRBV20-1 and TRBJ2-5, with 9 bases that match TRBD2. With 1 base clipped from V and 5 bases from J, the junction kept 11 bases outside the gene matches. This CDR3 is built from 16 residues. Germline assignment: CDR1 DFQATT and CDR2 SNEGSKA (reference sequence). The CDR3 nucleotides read TGCAGTGCTAGAGGGCGGGAGGGCCTCGATTGGGAGACCCAGTACTTC. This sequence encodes CSARGREGLDWETQYF.

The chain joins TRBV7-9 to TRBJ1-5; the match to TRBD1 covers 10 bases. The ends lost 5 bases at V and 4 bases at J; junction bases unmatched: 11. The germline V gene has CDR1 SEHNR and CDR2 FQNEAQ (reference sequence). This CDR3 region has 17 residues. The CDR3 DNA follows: TGTGCCAGCAGCCACCGGGACAGGGGTTGGGGGAATCAGCCCCAGCATTTT. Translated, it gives CASSHRDRGWGNQPQHF.

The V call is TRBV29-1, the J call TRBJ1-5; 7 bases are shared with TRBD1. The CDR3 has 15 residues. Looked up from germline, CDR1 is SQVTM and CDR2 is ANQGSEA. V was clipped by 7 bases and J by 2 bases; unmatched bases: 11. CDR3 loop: CSATTLGQGNQPQHF. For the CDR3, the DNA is TGCAGCGCAACAACCCTAGGACAGGGCAATCAGCCCCAGCATTTT.

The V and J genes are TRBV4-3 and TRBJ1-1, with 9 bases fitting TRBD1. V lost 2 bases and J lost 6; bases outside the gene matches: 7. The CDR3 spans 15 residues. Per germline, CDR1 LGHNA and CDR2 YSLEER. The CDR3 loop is CASSQPTGGFAEAFF. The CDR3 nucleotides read TGCGCCAGCAGCCAACCGACAGGGGGGTTTGCTGAAGCTTTCTTT.